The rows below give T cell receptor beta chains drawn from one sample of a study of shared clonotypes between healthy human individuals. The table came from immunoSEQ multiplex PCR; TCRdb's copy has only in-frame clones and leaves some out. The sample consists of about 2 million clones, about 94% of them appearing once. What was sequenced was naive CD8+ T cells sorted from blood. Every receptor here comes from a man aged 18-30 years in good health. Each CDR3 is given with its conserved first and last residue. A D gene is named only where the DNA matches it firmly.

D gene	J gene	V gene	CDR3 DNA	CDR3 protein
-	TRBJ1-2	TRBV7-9	TGTGCCAGCAGCTTAGTGGCAGACGACCCTATCTATGGCTACACCTTC	CASSLVADDPIYGYTF
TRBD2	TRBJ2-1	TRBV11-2	TGTGCCAGCAGCATAGGGCGGGAGTGGGAGTACAATGAGCAGTTCTTC	CASSIGREWEYNEQFF
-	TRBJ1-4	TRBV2	TGTGCCAGCAGTGAAGCAGAGGGATGGGAAAAACTGTTTTTT	CASSEAEGWEKLFF
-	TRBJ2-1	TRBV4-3	TGCGCCAGCAGCCAAGATTCCCTCCTAGCTGCCGACTACAATGAGCAGTTCTTC	CASSQDSLLAADYNEQFF
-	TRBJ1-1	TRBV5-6	TGTGCCAGCAGCTACGACAGGATAGGTGCTGAAGCTTTCTTT	CASSYDRIGAEAFF
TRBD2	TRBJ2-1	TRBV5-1	TGCGCCAGCAGCTTGGGACTAGCGGGGGACTCCTACAATGAGCAGTTCTTC	CASSLGLAGDSYNEQFF
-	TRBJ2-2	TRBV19	TGTGCCAGTAGTATAGAATATGAGGGGTCAGGGGAGCTGTTTTTT	CASSIEYEGSGELFF
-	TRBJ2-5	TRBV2	TGTGCCAGCAGCTTACCAAGGGGCGGAGGGGAAGAGACCCAGTACTTC	CASSLPRGGGEETQYF
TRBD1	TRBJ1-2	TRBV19	TGTGCCAGTAGCGAACCCCCCCTGACAGGGTCCGCTAACTATGGCTACACCTTC	CASSEPPLTGSANYGYTF
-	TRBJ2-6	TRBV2	TGTGCCAGCAGTTGGCCCTCTGGGGCCAACGTCCTGACTTTC	CASSWPSGANVLTF